This entry lists 15 T cell receptor beta chains sequenced from one sample in a study of OX40 agonist ivuxolimab in advanced cancers. Repertoires were generated with immunoSEQ multiplex PCR, while TCRdb's copy carries only in-frame clones and drops some. The repertoire holds 90,000 or so clones, with 87% as singletons. Sequencing was performed on CD4+ or CD8+ T cells sorted from blood, taken in a trial of the OX40 agonist ivuxolimab. These receptors came from an adult with an advanced solid tumor such as melanoma, head and neck, liver or kidney cancer.

The rearrangement links TRBV18 to TRBJ2-5; 8 bases fit TRBD1. CDR1 is KGHSH and CDR2 is LQKENI in the germline V gene. Trimming at V came to 4 bases and at J to 5 bases, leaving 6 bases not matched to a gene. This CDR3 contains 14 residues. CDR3 in amino acids: CASSQSGGKETQYF. CDR3 bases: TGTGCCAGCTCACAATCAGGGGGCAAGGAGACCCAGTACTTC.

This clone was seen only once. The genes are TRBV27 and TRBJ1-1, with D maybe TRBD1 (6 bases). Trimming stripped 6 bases from V and 1 base from J, with 18 bases between. Germline CDR1 MNHEY, CDR2 SMNVEV (reference sequence). This CDR3 comprises 16 residues. The CDR3 sequence: CASSLREGVGNTEAFF. DNA of the CDR3: TGTGCCAGCAGCCTGCGGGAGGGGGTAGGGAACACTGAAGCTTTCTTT.

The chain employs TRBV7-9 and TRBJ2-3; TRBD2 matches 12 bases. V shed 3 bases, J shed 0 bases, and the junction held 4 bases outside the gene matches. CDR1 is SEHNR, CDR2 FQNEAQ, per germline (reference sequence). The CDR3 spans 17 residues. The CDR3 DNA follows: TGTGCCAGCAGCTTCCGGACTAGCGGGACTAGCACAGATACGCAGTATTTT. This codes for CASSFRTSGTSTDTQYF.

The chain couples TRBV7-7 to TRBJ2-7, with TRBD2 matching over 7 bases. V dropped 3 bases and J dropped 5; count of bases not matched to a gene: 22. This CDR3 is 19 amino acids long. The germline gives CDR1 SSHAT, CDR2 FNYEAQ (reference sequence). The CDR3, as DNA: TGTGCCAGCAGCTTGCACCCCCTTACTAGCGATCAGCGGAGGGACGAGCAGTACTTC. It encodes CASSLHPLTSDQRRDEQYF.

The chain links TRBV4-3 to TRBJ2-1; 9 nucleotides line up with TRBD2. Per the germline V gene, CDR1 is LGHNA and CDR2 is YSLEER. The V segment lost 0 bases and the J segment 6 bases; nucleotides outside the gene matches: 6. The CDR3 has 16 residues. This chain's CDR3 is CASSQDIAGAGNEQFF. The CDR3 DNA is TGCGCCAGCAGCCAAGACATAGCGGGAGCAGGCAATGAGCAGTTCTTC.

Worth noting for this clone: Additional DNA sequences in this sample encode the identical CDR3. The J gene is TRBJ2-1, the V gene TRBV19; no definite D call. This CDR3 contains 12 residues. Trimming removed 8 bases from V and 5 bases from J, with 10 bases in between. The germline V gene encodes CDR1 LNHDA and CDR2 SQIVND (reference sequence). The CDR3 loop reads CASSLGDNEQFF. Here the CDR3 DNA reads TGTGCCAGTTCCCTTGGGGACAATGAGCAGTTCTTC.

V usage is TRBV11-2 and J usage is TRBJ2-7; D is uncertain. Trimming stripped 5 bases from V and 3 bases from J, with 5 bases between. The CDR3 contains 11 residues. Germline V CDR1 and CDR2: SGHAT, FQNNGV. The CDR3 DNA reads TGTGCCAGCAGCGGGAACTACGAGCAGTACTTC. Amino acid sequence: CASSGNYEQYF.

This chain links TRBV10-1 with TRBJ1-4, with 7 bases fitting TRBD1. The germline V gene has CDR1 WNHNN and CDR2 SYGVQD (reference sequence). V shed 0 bases and J 5 bases; nucleotides not matched to a gene: 9. The CDR3 spans 17 residues. CDR3 nucleotide sequence: TGCGCCAGCAGTGAGTCGAATCCGGGACAGCGGAATGAAAAACTGTTTTTT. It codes for CASSESNPGQRNEKLFF.

This clone was counted a few times. The V call is TRBV27, the J call TRBJ1-1; D possibly corresponds to TRBD1 (6 bases). Deletions cut 6 bases from V and 4 bases from J, with 18 bases between. The CDR3 runs to 15 residues. The V gene's germline CDR1 is MNHEY and CDR2 SMNVEV (reference sequence). CDR3 DNA: TGTGCCAGCAGGGCCGGGGGCGAAGGGTTCACTGAAGCTTTCTTT. It yields the protein CASRAGGEGFTEAFF.

The V and J genes are TRBV7-9 and TRBJ2-7; perhaps TRBD2 as D (6 bases). This CDR3 is 12 amino acids long. The V end was cut by 5 bases, the J end by 12 bases, with 17 bases between. Germline V gene lookup returns CDR1 SEHNR and CDR2 FQNEAQ (reference sequence). CDR3 nucleotide sequence: TGTGCCAGCAGCCCAGACCTCCCGGGAGCGTACTTC. It specifies CASSPDLPGAYF.

The V call is TRBV28, the J call TRBJ1-1; TRBD1 matches 7 bases. The germline V gene encodes CDR1 MDHEN and CDR2 SYDVKM. Trimming at V came to 8 bases and at J to 0 bases, leaving 9 bases not matched to a gene. The CDR3 totals 15 residues. The CDR3 nucleotides are TGTGCCAGCCCTTCCTTGACAGGGTTGAACACTGAAGCTTTCTTT. It encodes CASPSLTGLNTEAFF.

V usage is TRBV5-1 and J usage is TRBJ2-1, with D unclear. Germline V gene data show CDR1 as SGHRS and CDR2 as YFSETQ. The V end was cut by 4 bases, the J end by 0 bases, with 8 bases between. CDR3 size: 14 residues. This CDR3 reads CASSQTSSYNEQFF. The CDR3 coding sequence is TGCGCCAGCAGCCAGACGAGCTCCTACAATGAGCAGTTCTTC.

The chain uses TRBV14 and TRBJ2-7, with D tentatively TRBD2 (6 bases). The germline V and J ends were trimmed by 1 base and 2 bases, with 15 bases remaining between them. The CDR3 loop spans 16 amino acids. Germline CDR1 reads SGHDN; CDR2 reads FVKESK. The CDR3 coding sequence is TGTGCCAGCAGCCAAGTTAAGGCAGGGAGGACCTACGAGCAGTACTTC. It codes for CASSQVKAGRTYEQYF.

J is TRBJ2-1 and V is TRBV2; 7 bases are shared with TRBD2. The CDR3 spans 15 residues. CDR1 and CDR2 (germline): SNHLY, FYNNEI. Trimming cost V 4 bases and J 4 bases; bases outside gene matches: 7. Here the CDR3 DNA reads TGTGCCAGCAGTGCAGGGCTAGCGGTGTACAATGAGCAGTTCTTC. Translating it yields CASSAGLAVYNEQFF.

This chain joins TRBV28 and TRBJ2-3; 14 positions match TRBD2. Per germline, CDR1 MDHEN and CDR2 SYDVKM. V dropped 7 bases and J dropped 7; count of bases not matched to a gene: 7. CDR3 length equals 15 residues. CDR3 region: CASTTGTSGGYTQYF. DNA of the CDR3: TGTGCCAGCACAACCGGGACTAGCGGGGGTTATACGCAGTATTTT. The whole variable domain, remainder taken from reference TRBV28 and TRBJ2-3, is DVKVTQSSRYLVKRTGEKVFLECVQDMDHENMFWYRQDPGLGLRLIYFSYDVKMKEKGDIPEGYSVSREKKERFSLILESASTNQTSMYLCASTTGTSGGYTQYFGPGTRLTVL.